These 22 T cell receptor beta chains were all obtained from the same sample, sequenced in a study of T cells in tuberculosis. Sequencing used immunoSEQ multiplex PCR; TCRdb keeps in-frame clones, though not all of them. The table has 30,000 to 35,000 clones, approximately 89% seen once. Specimen: PBMCs. These receptors were collected from a donor aged 10-35 years with latent tuberculosis or without tuberculosis infection.

V is TRBV7-9 and J is TRBJ2-5, with 7 bases matching TRBD1. Germline V gives CDR1 SEHNR, CDR2 FQNEAQ (reference sequence). V was clipped by 5 bases and J by 5 bases; unmatched bases: 17. The CDR3 has 17 amino acids. The CDR3 nucleotides read TGTGCCAGCAGCGCGCGTCCGGGGACAGCAAAAGGGGAGACCCAGTACTTC. It is translated as CASSARPGTAKGETQYF.

This clone came up once. J is TRBJ1-1 and V is TRBV7-2; 12 bases are a match to TRBD1. Germline assignment: CDR1 SGHTA and CDR2 FQGNSA. This CDR3 is 17 amino acids long. V lost 4 bases to trimming and J lost 6 bases; unmatched junction nucleotides: 12. CDR3 sequence: CASSYRDRGPQTAEAFF. For the CDR3, the DNA is TGTGCCAGCAGCTACCGGGACAGGGGGCCCCAGACGGCTGAAGCTTTCTTT.

V gene TRBV4-2 combines with J gene TRBJ1-1; D is perhaps TRBD1 (5 bases). Germline CDR1 is LGHNA and CDR2 is YNFKEQ. V dropped 1 base and J dropped 4 bases, with 16 bases sitting between them. The CDR3 runs 16 residues. The CDR3 here is CASSQGGGGSITEAFF. CDR3 in DNA: TGTGCCAGCAGCCAAGGAGGTGGGGGGTCGATCACTGAAGCTTTCTTT.

This sequence joins TRBV7-9 and TRBJ1-2; maybe TRBD1 (5 bases). There are 18 residues in the CDR3. V was pared by 3 bases and J by 0 bases, with 20 bases between. The germline V gene encodes CDR1 SEHNR and CDR2 FQNEAQ (reference sequence). The CDR3 loop is CASSFSDKGRLSNYGYTF. The CDR3 DNA reads as TGTGCCAGCAGCTTCTCCGATAAGGGGCGCCTTTCTAACTATGGCTACACCTTC.

The sample holds one count of this clone. The chain employs TRBV11-2 and TRBJ2-1; 9 bases fit TRBD2. Per germline, CDR1 SGHAT and CDR2 FQNNGV. CDR3 size: 14 residues. V trimming: 5 bases; J trimming: 8 bases; junction bases outside the gene matches: 7. This CDR3 reads CASSHSGRFHEQFF. The CDR3 DNA sequence: TGTGCCAGCAGCCATAGCGGGAGATTCCATGAGCAGTTCTTC.

This clone was recorded once. The CDR3, as DNA: TGCGCCAGCAGCCCCAGCGGAACGGCAACAGATACGCAGTATTTT. It encodes CASSPSGTATDTQYF. The chain recombines TRBV4-3 with TRBJ2-3, with D perhaps TRBD2 (5 bases). The CDR3 length is 15 residues. In germline, CDR1 is LGHNA, CDR2 YSLEER. V lost 4 bases, J lost 3 bases, and 14 bases lay in between.

The rearrangement links TRBV11-1 to TRBJ2-7; no reliable D call. Germline V gene sequence: CDR1 SGHAT, CDR2 FQDESV (reference sequence). The CDR3 consists of 13 residues. Trimming stripped 3 bases from V and 3 bases from J, with 9 bases between. CDR3 DNA: TGTGCCAGCAGCTTGGGTGGCGGCTACGAGCAGTACTTC. Translated, it gives CASSLGGGYEQYF.

The chain carries TRBV27 and TRBJ2-3, with 13 bases lining up with TRBD2. There are 16 residues in the CDR3. The germline V gene has CDR1 MNHEY and CDR2 SMNVEV (reference sequence). The V and J ends lost 2 bases and 7 bases, in that order; junction bases with no gene match: 6. CDR3 loop: CASSLALAGGPYTQYF. The CDR3 bases are TGTGCCAGCAGTTTAGCACTAGCGGGGGGGCCATATACGCAGTATTTT.

The chain recombines TRBV9 with TRBJ2-3, with TRBD2 matching over 10 bases. Germline loops: CDR1 SGDLS, CDR2 YYNGEE. The CDR3 consists of 16 residues. V trimming: 0 bases; J trimming: 5 bases; junction bases outside the gene matches: 6. CDR3 amino acids: CASSVGAAGGRDTQYF. In nucleotides, the CDR3 is TGTGCCAGCAGCGTAGGGGCAGCGGGAGGGCGAGATACGCAGTATTTT.

V is TRBV2 and J is TRBJ1-2, with 7 bases aligning to TRBD1. This CDR3 is 13 amino acids long. Germline-derived CDR1 and CDR2 are SNHLY and FYNNEI. Losses at the gene ends were 5 bases for V and 7 bases for J; bases not matched to a gene: 7. CDR3 sequence: CASSTGVVAGYTF. CDR3 nucleotide sequence: TGTGCCAGCAGTACAGGGGTTGTGGCTGGCTACACCTTC. The full variable domain, in which reference TRBV2 and TRBJ1-2 provide the parts outside the CDR3, is EPEVTQTPSHQVTQMGQEVILRCVPISNHLYFYWYRQILGQKVEFLVSFYNNEISEKSEIFDDQFSVERPDGSNFTLKIRSTKLEDSAMYFCASSTGVVAGYTFGSGTRLTVV.

The table lists this clone with a count of one. The chain employs TRBV29-1 and TRBJ2-1; D is possibly TRBD2 (5 bases). Germline V lookup: CDR1 SQVTM, CDR2 ANQGSEA. V was shortened by 7 bases and J by 10 bases, with 11 bases between the two germline ends. The CDR3 consists of 10 residues. CDR3 protein: CSATSGEQFF. For the CDR3, the DNA is TGCAGCGCTACTAGTGGGGAGCAGTTCTTC.

The chain couples TRBV19 to TRBJ1-5; D is undetermined. The germline gives CDR1 LNHDA, CDR2 SQIVND (reference sequence). V shed 7 bases and J shed 1 base, with 14 bases lying between them. This CDR3 has 15 amino acids. The DNA of the CDR3 is TGTGCCAGTAAGAGGCGGGTACCAAGCAATCAGCCCCAGCATTTT. Its translation is CASKRRVPSNQPQHF.

This chain joins TRBV27 and TRBJ2-7, with a weak D call TRBD1 (6 bases). The CDR3 extends over 16 amino acids. Germline CDR1 MNHEY, CDR2 SMNVEV (reference sequence). V lost 0 bases and J 1 base, leaving 13 bases between the germline ends. CDR3 in amino acids: CASSLSSQGTSYEQYF. The DNA of the CDR3 is TGTGCCAGCAGTTTATCGTCGCAGGGGACATCCTACGAGCAGTACTTC.

This clone was picked up one time. The chain has TRBV29-1 and TRBJ2-7, with unresolved D. CDR3 length: 12 amino acids. CDR1 and CDR2 (germline): SQVTM, ANQGSEA. Between the trimmed V and J ends, which lost 5 bases and 2 bases, there was a span of 10 bases. Written as DNA, the CDR3 is TGCAGCGTTTTGGGCCAAACCTACGAGCAGTACTTC. This sequence encodes CSVLGQTYEQYF.

This chain connects TRBV29-1 to TRBJ1-4; D may be TRBD1 (5 bases). Looked up from germline, CDR1 is SQVTM and CDR2 is ANQGSEA. The CDR3 runs 12 residues. Trimming removed 6 bases from V and 8 bases from J, with 13 bases in between. For the CDR3, the DNA is TGCAGCGTCCAAGTCCCAGGGGAAAAACTGTTTTTT. It codes for CSVQVPGEKLFF.

The chain links TRBV4-3 to TRBJ1-2; a weak D match, TRBD1 (5 bases). CDR3 length equals 15 residues. Between the trimmed V and J ends, which lost 4 bases and 4 bases, there was a span of 16 bases. Germline V gives CDR1 LGHNA, CDR2 YSLEER. The CDR3 DNA reads TGCGCCAGCAGCCGAGAGGGGAATCGGGGCTATGGCTACACCTTC. The encoded protein is CASSREGNRGYGYTF.

The CDR3: CASTSGLSNYGYTF. Written as DNA, the CDR3 is TGTGCCAGCACCTCAGGGCTATCTAACTATGGCTACACCTTC. The chain joins TRBV28 to TRBJ1-2; the D gene is possibly TRBD1 (5 bases). CDR1 is MDHEN and CDR2 is SYDVKM in the germline V gene. The CDR3 sequence is 14 residues long. Trimming took off 7 bases at V and 0 bases at J, with 12 bases between the two ends.

The V gene is TRBV7-9, the J gene TRBJ2-1; tentatively, D is TRBD2 (6 bases). This CDR3 contains 15 residues. The V end was cut by 3 bases, the J end by 2 bases, with 11 bases between. In germline, CDR1 is SEHNR, CDR2 FQNEAQ (reference sequence). The CDR3 reads CASSFAGGTYNEQFF. In DNA, the CDR3 is TGTGCCAGCAGCTTTGCAGGAGGGACCTACAATGAGCAGTTCTTC.

The V gene is TRBV7-9, the J gene TRBJ2-3; D may be TRBD2 (6 bases). Trimming took off 1 base at V and 11 bases at J, with 16 bases between the two ends. From germline, CDR1 is SEHNR and CDR2 FQNEAQ (reference sequence). The CDR3 covers 14 residues. The CDR3 sequence is CASSLETLGGGQYF. CDR3 sequence (DNA): TGTGCCAGCAGCTTAGAAACCCTGGGAGGAGGGCAGTATTTT.

The rearrangement uses TRBV9 and TRBJ1-5; 8 bases are a match to TRBD1. Trimming at V came to 4 bases and at J to 5 bases, leaving 8 bases not matched to a gene. Looked up from germline, CDR1 is SGDLS and CDR2 is YYNGEE. The CDR3 is 15 residues long. CDR3 in amino acids: CASSLGQGGDQPQHF. The CDR3 coding sequence is TGTGCCAGCAGCCTAGGACAGGGTGGCGATCAGCCCCAGCATTTT.

CDR3 nucleotide sequence: TGTGCCAGCAGCTTGGCTTCAGGGGGTCTTAGAAATTCACCCCTCCACTTT. Its translation: CASSLASGGLRNSPLHF. The rearrangement joins TRBV5-4 to TRBJ1-6, with 7 bases that match TRBD1. The CDR3 runs to 17 residues. The V segment lost 0 bases and the J segment 7 bases; nucleotides outside the gene matches: 10. Germline V gene sequence: CDR1 SGHNT, CDR2 YYREEE (reference sequence). The entire variable domain, with the rest obtained from reference TRBV5-4 and TRBJ1-6, is as follows: ETGVTQSPTHLIKTRGQQVTLRCSSQSGHNTVSWYQQALGQGPQFIFQYYREEENGRGNFPPRFSGLQFPNYSSELNVNALELDDSALYLCASSLASGGLRNSPLHFGNGTRLTVT.

This chain joins TRBV7-2 and TRBJ1-1; D is unresolved. Between the trimmed V and J ends, which lost 5 bases and 8 bases, there was a span of 12 bases. Germline CDR1 SGHTA, CDR2 FQGNSA. This CDR3 has 12 residues. The CDR3 region is CASSPLPTEAFF. For the CDR3, the DNA is TGTGCCAGCAGCCCCTTACCTACCGAAGCTTTCTTT. Looking up the rest from reference TRBV7-2 and TRBJ1-1 gives the full variable domain: GAGVSQSPSNKVTEKGKDVELRCDPISGHTALYWYRQSLGQGLEFLIYFQGNSAPDKSGLPSDRFSAERTGGSVSTLTIQRTQQEDSAVYLCASSPLPTEAFFGQGTRLTVV.